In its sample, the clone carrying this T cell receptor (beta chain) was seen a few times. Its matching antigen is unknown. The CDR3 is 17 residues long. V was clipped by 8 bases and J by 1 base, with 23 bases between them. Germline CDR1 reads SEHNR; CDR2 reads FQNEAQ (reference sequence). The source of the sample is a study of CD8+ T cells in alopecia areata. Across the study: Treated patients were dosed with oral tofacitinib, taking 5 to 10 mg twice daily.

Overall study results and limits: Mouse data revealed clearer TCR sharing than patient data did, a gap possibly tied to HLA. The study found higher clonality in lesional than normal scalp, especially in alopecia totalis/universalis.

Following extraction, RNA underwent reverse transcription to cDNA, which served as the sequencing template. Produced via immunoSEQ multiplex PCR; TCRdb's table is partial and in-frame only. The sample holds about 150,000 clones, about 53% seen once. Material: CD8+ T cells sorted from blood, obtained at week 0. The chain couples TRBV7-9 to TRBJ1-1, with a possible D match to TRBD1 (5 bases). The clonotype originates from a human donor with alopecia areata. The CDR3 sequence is CASSDPVSGTENTEAFF. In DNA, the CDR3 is TGTGCCAGCTCTGATCCGGTATCCGGGACGGAGAACACTGAAGCTTTCTTT.